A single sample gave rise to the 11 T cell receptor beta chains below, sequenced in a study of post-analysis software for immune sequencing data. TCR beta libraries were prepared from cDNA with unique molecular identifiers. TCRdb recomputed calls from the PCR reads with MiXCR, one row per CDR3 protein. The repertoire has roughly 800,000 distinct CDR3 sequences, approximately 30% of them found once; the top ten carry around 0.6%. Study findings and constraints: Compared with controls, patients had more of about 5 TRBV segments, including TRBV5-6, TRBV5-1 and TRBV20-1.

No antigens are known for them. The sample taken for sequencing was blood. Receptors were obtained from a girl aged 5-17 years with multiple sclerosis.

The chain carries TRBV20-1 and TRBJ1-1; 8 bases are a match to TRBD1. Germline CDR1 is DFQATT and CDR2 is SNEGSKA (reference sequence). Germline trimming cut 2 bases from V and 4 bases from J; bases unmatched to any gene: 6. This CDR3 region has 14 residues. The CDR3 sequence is CSARQGAPFTEAFF. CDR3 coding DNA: TGCAGTGCTAGACAGGGGGCACCTTTCACTGAAGCTTTCTTT.

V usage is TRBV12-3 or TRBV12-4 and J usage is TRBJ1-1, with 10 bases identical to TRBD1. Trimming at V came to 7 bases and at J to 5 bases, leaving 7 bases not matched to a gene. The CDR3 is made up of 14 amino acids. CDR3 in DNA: TGTGCCAGCACCCTGACAGGGGGCGGGACTGAAGCTTTCTTT. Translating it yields CASTLTGGGTEAFF.

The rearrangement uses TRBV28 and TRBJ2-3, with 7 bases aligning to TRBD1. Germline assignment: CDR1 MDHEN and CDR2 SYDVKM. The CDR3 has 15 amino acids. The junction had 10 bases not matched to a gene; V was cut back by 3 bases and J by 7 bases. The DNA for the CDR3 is TGTGCCAGCAGTTTCGTCGGCAGGGGGTTGCATACGCAGTATTTT. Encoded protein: CASSFVGRGLHTQYF.

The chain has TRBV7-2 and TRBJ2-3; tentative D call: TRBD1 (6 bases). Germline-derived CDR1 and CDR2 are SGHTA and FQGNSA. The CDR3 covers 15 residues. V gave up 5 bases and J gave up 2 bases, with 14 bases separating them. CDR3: CASSSKRQATDTQYF. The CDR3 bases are TGTGCCAGCAGCAGCAAGCGACAGGCCACAGATACGCAGTATTTT.

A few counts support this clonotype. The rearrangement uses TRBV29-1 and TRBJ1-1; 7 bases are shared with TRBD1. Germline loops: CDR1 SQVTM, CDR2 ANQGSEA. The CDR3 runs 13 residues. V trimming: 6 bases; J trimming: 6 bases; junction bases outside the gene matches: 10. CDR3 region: CSVSPYRGAEAFF. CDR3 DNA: TGCAGCGTATCACCGTACAGGGGTGCTGAAGCTTTCTTT.

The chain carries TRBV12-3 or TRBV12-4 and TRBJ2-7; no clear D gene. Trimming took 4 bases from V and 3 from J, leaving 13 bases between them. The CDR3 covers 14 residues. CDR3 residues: CASSYRTPIYEQYF. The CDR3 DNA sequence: TGTGCCAGCAGTTACCGGACCCCAATCTACGAGCAGTACTTC.

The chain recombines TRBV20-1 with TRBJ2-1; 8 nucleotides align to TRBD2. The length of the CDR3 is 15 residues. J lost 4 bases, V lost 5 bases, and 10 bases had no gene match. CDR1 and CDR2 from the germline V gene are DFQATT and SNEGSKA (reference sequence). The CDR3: CSAGSKRGQYNEQFF. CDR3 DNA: TGCAGTGCTGGCTCAAAGCGGGGGCAGTACAATGAGCAGTTCTTC.

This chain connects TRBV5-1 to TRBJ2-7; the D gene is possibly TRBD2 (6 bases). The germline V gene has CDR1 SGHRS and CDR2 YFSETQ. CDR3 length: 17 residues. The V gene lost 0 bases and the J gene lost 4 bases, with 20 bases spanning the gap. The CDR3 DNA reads TGCGCCAGCAGCTTGGTTAGGTGGAGGGGTCCCGCGTACGAGCAGTACTTC. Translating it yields CASSLVRWRGPAYEQYF.

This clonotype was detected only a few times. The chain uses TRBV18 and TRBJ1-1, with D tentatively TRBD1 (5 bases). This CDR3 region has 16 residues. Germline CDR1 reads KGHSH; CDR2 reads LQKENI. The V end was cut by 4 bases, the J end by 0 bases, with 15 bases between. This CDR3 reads CASSRDDPEMNTEAFF. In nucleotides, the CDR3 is TGTGCCAGCTCACGGGACGACCCAGAGATGAACACTGAAGCTTTCTTT.

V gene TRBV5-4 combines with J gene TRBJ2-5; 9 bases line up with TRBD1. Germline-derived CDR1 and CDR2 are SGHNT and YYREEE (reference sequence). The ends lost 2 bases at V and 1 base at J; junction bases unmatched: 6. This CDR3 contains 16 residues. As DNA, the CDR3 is TGTGCCAGCAGCTTAACCGGGACAGGGATCCAAGAGACCCAGTACTTC. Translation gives CASSLTGTGIQETQYF.

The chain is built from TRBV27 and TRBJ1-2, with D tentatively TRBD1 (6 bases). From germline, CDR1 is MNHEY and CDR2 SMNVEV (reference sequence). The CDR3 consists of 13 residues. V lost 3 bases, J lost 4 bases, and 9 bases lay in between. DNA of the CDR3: TGTGCCAGCAGTTTCAACAGGGCCTATGGCTACACCTTC. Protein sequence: CASSFNRAYGYTF.